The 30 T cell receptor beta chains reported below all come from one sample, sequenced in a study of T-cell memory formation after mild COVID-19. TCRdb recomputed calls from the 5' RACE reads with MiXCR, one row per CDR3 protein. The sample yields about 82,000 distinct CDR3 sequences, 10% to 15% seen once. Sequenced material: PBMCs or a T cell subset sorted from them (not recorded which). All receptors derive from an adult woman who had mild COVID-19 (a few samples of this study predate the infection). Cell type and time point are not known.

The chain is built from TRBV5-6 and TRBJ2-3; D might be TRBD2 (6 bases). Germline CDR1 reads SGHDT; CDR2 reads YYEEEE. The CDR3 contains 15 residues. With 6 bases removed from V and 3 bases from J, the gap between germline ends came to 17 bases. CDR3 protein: CASTGDPWGTDTQYF. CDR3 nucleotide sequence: TGTGCCAGCACGGGGGACCCCTGGGGGACAGATACGCAGTATTTT.

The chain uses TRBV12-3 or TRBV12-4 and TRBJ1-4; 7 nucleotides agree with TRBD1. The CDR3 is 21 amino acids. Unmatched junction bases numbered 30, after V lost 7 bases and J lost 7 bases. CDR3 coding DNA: TGTGCCAGCAACCCCCGTCCCCCAATGGACAGGAGCCCTAGGTGGGGTGAAAAACTGTTTTTT. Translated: CASNPRPPMDRSPRWGEKLFF.

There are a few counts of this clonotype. The CDR3 sequence: CASRFEGSSYEQYF. CDR3 nucleotides: TGTGCCAGCAGGTTCGAAGGCAGTTCCTACGAGCAGTACTTC. The chain joins TRBV12-3 or TRBV12-4 to TRBJ2-7; D is unresolved. V lost 6 bases, J lost 1 base, and 13 bases lay in between. The CDR3 runs to 14 residues.

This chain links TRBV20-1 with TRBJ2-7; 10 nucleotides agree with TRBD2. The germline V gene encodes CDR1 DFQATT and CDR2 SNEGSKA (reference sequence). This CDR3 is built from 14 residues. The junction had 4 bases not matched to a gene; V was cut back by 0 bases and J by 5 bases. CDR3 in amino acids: CSARDRGTSDEQYF. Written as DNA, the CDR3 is TGCAGTGCTAGAGATCGGGGGACTAGCGACGAGCAGTACTTC.

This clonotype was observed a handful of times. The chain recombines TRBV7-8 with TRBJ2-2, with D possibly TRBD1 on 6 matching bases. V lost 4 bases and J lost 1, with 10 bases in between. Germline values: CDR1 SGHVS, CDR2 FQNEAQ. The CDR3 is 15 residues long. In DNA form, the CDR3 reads TGTGCCAGCAGCTCATTGACAGGGAACACCGGGGAGCTGTTTTTT. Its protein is CASSSLTGNTGELFF.

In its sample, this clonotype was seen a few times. The CDR3 protein is CAWALSYNEQFF. As DNA, the CDR3 is TGTGCCTGGGCACTCTCCTACAATGAGCAGTTCTTC. This sequence joins TRBV30 and TRBJ2-1; D remains ambiguous. The germline V gene encodes CDR1 GTSNPN and CDR2 SVGIG (reference sequence). The CDR3 is 12 amino acids. V was trimmed by 5 bases and J by 0 bases, leaving 5 bases between them.

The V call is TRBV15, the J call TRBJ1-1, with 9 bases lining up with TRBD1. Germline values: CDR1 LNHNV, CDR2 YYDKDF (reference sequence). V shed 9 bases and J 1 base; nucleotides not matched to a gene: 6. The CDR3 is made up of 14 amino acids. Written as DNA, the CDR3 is TGTGCCACTAGGGACAGGGCGGGGAACACTGAAGCTTTCTTT. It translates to CATRDRAGNTEAFF.

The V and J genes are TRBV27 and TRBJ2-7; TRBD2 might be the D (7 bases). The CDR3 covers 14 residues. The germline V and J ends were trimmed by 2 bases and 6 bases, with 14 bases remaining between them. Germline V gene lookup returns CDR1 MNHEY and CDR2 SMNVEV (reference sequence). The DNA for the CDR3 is TGTGCCAGCAGTTTAGGGACGAGGGGGGGCGAGCAGTACTTC. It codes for CASSLGTRGGEQYF.

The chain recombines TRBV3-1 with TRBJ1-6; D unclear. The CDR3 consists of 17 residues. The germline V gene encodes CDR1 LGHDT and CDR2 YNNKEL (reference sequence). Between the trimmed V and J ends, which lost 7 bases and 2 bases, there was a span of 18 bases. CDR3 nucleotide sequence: TGTGCCAGCACCTCCGGGAGCCTGGTGCCCTATAATTCACCCCTCCACTTT. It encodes CASTSGSLVPYNSPLHF.

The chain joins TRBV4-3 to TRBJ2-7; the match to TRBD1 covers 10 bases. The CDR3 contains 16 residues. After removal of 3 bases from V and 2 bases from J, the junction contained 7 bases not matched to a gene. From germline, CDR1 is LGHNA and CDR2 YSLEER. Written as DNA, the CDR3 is TGCGCCAGCAGCCACTCGGGGACAGGGGAGACCTACGAGCAGTACTTC. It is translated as CASSHSGTGETYEQYF.

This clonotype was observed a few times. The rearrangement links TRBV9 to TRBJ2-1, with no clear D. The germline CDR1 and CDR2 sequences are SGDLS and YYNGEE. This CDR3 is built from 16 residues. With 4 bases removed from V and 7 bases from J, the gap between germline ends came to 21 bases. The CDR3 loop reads CASSPSALVTGNEQFF. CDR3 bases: TGTGCCAGCAGCCCATCGGCGCTAGTTACCGGAAATGAGCAGTTCTTC.

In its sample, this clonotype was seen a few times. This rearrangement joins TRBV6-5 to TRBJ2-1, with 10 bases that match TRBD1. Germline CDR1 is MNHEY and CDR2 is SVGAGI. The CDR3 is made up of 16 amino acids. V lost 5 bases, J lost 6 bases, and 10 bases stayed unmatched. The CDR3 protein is CASSRGQGPLVNEQFF. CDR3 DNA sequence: TGTGCCAGCAGTCGGGGACAGGGGCCGTTGGTCAATGAGCAGTTCTTC.

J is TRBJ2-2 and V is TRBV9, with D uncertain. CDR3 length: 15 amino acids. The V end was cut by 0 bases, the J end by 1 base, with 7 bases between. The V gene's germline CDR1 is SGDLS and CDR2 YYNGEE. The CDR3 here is CASSVGEGNTGELFF. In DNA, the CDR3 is TGTGCCAGCAGCGTAGGGGAAGGGAACACCGGGGAGCTGTTTTTT.

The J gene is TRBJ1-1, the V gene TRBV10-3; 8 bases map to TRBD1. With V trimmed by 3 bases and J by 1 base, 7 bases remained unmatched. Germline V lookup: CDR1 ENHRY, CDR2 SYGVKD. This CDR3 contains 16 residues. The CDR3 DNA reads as TGTGCCATCAGTGATCCATCGACAGGGGAGAACACTGAAGCTTTCTTT. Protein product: CAISDPSTGENTEAFF.

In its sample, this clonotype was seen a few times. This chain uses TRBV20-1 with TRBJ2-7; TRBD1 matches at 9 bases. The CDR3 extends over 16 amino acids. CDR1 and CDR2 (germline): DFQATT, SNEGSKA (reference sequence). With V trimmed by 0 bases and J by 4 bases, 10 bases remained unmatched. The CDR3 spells CSARDRRTGEGYEQYF. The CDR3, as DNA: TGCAGTGCTAGAGATAGGAGGACAGGGGAAGGATACGAGCAGTACTTC.

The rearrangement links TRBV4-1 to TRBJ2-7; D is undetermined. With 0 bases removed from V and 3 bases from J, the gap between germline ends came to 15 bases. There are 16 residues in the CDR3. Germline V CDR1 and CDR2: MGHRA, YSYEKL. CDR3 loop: CASSQDERPNVYEQYF. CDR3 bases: TGCGCCAGCAGCCAAGACGAGCGTCCCAATGTCTACGAGCAGTACTTC.

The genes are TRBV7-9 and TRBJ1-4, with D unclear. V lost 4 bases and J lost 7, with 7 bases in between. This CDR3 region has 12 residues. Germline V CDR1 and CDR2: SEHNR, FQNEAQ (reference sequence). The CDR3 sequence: CASSSEVEKLFF. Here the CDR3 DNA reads TGTGCCAGCAGCTCGGAGGTTGAAAAACTGTTTTTT. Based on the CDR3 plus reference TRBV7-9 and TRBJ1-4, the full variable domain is DTGVSQNPRHKITKRGQNVTFRCDPISEHNRLYWYRQTLGQGPEFLTYFQNEAQLEKSRLLSDRFSAERPKGSFSTLEIQRTEQGDSAMYLCASSSEVEKLFFGSGTQLSVL.

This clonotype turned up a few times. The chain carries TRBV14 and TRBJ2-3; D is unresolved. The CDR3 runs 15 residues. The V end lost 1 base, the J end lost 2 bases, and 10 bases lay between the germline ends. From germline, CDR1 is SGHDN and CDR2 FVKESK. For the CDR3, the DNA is TGTGCCAGCAGCCAAGTAAACACCCACACAGATACGCAGTATTTT. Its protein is CASSQVNTHTDTQYF.

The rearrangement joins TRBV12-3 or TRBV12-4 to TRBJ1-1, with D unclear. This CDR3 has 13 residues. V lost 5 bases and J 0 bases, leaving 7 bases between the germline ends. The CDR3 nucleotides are TGTGCCAGCAGTGTATATATGAACACTGAAGCTTTCTTT. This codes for CASSVYMNTEAFF.

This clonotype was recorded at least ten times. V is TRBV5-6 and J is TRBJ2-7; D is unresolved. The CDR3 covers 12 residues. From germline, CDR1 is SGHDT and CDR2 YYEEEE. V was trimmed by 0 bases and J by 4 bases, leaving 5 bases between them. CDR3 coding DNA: TGTGCCAGCAGCTTGGGGTTTTACGAGCAGTACTTC. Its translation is CASSLGFYEQYF.

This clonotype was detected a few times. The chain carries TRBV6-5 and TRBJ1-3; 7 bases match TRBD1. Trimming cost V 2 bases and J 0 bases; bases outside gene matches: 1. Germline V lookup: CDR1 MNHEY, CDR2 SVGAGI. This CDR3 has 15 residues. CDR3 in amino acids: CASSYEGASGNTIYF. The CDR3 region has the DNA TGTGCCAGCAGTTACGAGGGGGCCTCTGGAAACACCATATATTTT.

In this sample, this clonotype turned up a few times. The CDR3: CASSLLGLAGFTSTDTQYF. The CDR3 coding sequence is TGTGCCAGCAGTTTATTGGGACTAGCGGGGTTTACTAGCACAGATACGCAGTATTTT. The genes are TRBV12-3 or TRBV12-4 and TRBJ2-3; 13 positions agree with TRBD2. With V trimmed by 2 bases and J by 0 bases, 8 bases remained unmatched. This CDR3 spans 19 amino acids.

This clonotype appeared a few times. In nucleotides, the CDR3 is TGTGCCAGCAGCTTAAGACTAGACTCCTACAATGAGCAGTTCTTC. It encodes CASSLRLDSYNEQFF. The genes are TRBV7-8 and TRBJ2-1, with D possibly being TRBD2 (6 bases). This CDR3 contains 15 residues. The V gene lost 2 bases and the J gene lost 0 bases, with 8 bases spanning the gap. CDR1 and CDR2 from the germline V gene are SGHVS and FQNEAQ.

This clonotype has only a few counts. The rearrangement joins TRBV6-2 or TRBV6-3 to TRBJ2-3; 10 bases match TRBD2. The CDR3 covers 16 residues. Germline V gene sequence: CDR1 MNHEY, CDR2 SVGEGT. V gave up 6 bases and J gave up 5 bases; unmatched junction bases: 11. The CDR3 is CASRSASGSVIDTQYF. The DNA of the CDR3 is TGTGCCAGCAGATCCGCTAGCGGGAGTGTGATAGATACGCAGTATTTT.

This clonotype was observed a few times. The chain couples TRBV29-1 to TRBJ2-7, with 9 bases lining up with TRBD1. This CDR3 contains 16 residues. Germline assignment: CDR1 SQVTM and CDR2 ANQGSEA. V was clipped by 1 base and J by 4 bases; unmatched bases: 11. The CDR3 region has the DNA TGCAGCGTTGAAGGCTGGACAGGGGCCGAAGATTACGAGCAGTACTTC. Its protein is CSVEGWTGAEDYEQYF.

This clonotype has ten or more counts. For the CDR3, the DNA is TGTGCCAGCAGTCCTGGGACATATAGCTACGAGCAGTACTTC. It specifies CASSPGTYSYEQYF. The V call is TRBV27, the J call TRBJ2-7, with D possibly matching TRBD1 (6 bases). This CDR3 region has 14 residues. The ends were cut back, 5 bases at V and 3 bases at J, with 14 bases in the middle. Germline V gene sequence: CDR1 MNHEY, CDR2 SMNVEV (reference sequence).

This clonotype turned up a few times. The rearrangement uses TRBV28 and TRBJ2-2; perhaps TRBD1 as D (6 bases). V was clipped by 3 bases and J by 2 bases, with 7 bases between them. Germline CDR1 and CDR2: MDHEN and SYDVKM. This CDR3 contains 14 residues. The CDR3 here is CASSLGTNTGELFF. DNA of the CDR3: TGTGCCAGCAGTTTGGGGACAAACACCGGGGAGCTGTTTTTT.

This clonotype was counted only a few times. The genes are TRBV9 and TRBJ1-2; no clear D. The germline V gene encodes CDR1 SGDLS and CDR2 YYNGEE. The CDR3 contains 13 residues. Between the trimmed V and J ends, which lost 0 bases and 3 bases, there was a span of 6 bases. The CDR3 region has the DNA TGTGCCAGCAGCGTAGACGAATACTATGGCTACACCTTC. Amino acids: CASSVDEYYGYTF.

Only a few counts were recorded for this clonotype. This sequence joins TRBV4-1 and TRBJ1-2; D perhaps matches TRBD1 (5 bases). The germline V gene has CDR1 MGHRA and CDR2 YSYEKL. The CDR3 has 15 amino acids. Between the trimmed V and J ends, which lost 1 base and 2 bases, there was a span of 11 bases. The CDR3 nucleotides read TGCGCCAGCAGCCAAGTGGAGCGGGGGAACTATGGCTACACCTTC. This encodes CASSQVERGNYGYTF.

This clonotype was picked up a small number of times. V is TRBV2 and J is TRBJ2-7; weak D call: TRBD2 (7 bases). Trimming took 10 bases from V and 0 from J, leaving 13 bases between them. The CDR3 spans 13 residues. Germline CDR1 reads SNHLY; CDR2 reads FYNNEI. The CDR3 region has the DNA TGTGCCATCCTAGCGGACAGCTCCTACGAGCAGTACTTC. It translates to CAILADSSYEQYF. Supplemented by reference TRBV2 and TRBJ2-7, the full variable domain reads EPEVTQTPSHQVTQMGQEVILRCVPISNHLYFYWYRQILGQKVEFLVSFYNNEISEKSEIFDDQFSVERPDGSNFTLKIRSTKLEDSAMYFCAILADSSYEQYFGPGTRLTVT.